Given below is one T cell receptor (beta chain) in context. Original handling: Scientists estimated how many nucleated cells there were by amplifying reference gene primers. Some clones are missing from TCRdb's copy, which holds only in-frame ones; the method was immunoSEQ multiplex PCR. V and J calls plus clone size are reproduced from that table; the DNA served to infer D and trimming. The table records more than 200,000 clones, more than 75% of them present only once. This entry is derived from a study of blood T cell repertoires in COVID-19. At the level of the study: COVID-19 samples from acute and convalescent phases originated in the United States, Italy and Spain. Sample material is recorded as cDNA or gDNA derived from T cells, B-cell-depleted T cells, or PBMCs.

Germline CDR1 is MNHEY and CDR2 is SVGAGI. The CDR3 totals 15 residues. The V gene end was trimmed by 5 bases and the J gene end by 1 base; junction bases not matched to a gene: 7. The Seattle patients, enrolled during active infection, were followed longitudinally. Sequenced: peripheral blood. J is TRBJ1-1 and V is TRBV6-5; 7 bases fit TRBD1. The receptor's source is a woman of 80 years or more with COVID-19, enrolled during active disease. CDR3 nucleotide sequence: TGTGCCAGCAGTAGCCCAGGGGGGCGGAACACTGAAGCTTTCTTT. Protein product: CASSSPGGRNTEAFF.